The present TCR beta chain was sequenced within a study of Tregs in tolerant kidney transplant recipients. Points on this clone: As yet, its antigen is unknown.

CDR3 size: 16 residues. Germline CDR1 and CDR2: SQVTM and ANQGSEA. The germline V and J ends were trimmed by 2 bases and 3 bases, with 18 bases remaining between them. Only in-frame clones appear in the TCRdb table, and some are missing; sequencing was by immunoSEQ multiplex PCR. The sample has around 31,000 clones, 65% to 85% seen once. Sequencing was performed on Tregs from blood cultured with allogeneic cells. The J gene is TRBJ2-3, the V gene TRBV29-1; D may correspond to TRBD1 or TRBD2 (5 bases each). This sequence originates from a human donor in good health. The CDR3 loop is CSVEIYPGTGTDTQYF. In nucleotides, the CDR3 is TGCAGCGTTGAAATTTATCCCGGGACGGGAACAGATACGCAGTATTTT.